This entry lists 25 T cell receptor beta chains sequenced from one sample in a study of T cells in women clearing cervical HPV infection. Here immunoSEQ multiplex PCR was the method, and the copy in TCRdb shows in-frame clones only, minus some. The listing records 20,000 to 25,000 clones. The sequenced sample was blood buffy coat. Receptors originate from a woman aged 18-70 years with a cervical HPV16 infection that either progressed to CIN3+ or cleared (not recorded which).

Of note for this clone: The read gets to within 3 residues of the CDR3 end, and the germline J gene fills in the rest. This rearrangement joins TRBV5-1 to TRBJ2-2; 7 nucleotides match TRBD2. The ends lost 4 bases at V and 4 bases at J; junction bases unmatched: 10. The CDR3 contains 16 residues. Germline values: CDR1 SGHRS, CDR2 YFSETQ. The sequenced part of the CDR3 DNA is TGCGCCAGCAGCCCCTCCCCGACTAGCCCCACCGGGGAG. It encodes CASSPSPTSPTGE. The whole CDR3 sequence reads CASSPSPTSPTGELFF.

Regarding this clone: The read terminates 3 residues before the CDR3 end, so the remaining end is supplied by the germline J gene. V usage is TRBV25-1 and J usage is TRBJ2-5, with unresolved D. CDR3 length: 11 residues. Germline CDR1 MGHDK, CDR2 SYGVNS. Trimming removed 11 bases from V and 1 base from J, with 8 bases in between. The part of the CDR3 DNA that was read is TGTGCCGTTCGGTTCCAAGAGACC. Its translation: CAVRFQET. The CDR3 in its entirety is CAVRFQETQYF.

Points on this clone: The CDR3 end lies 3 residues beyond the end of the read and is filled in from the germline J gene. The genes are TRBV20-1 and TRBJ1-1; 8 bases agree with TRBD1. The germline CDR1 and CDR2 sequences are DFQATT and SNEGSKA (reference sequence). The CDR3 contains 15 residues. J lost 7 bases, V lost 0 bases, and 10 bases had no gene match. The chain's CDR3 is CSARDKEDRADEAFF. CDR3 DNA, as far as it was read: TGCAGTGCTAGAGATAAGGAGGACAGGGCGGATGAA.

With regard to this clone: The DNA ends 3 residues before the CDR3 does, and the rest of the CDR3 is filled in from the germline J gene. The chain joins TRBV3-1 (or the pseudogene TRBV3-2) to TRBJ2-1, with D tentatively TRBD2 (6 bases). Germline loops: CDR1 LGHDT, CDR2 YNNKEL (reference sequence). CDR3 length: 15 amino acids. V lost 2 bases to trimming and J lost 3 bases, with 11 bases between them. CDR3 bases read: TGTGCCAGCAGCCAAATGGGGGGAGGCTACAATGAG. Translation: CASSQMGGGYNE. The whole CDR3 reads CASSQMGGGYNEQFF.

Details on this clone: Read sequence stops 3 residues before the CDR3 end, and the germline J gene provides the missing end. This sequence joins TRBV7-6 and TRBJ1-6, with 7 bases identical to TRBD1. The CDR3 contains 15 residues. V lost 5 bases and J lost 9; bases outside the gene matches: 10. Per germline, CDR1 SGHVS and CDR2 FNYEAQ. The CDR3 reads CASSQKQGFGSPLHF. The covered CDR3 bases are TGTGCCAGCAGCCAAAAACAGGGGTTTGGTTCACCC. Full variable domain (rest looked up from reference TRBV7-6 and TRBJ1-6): GAGVSQSPRYKVTKRGQDVALRCDPISGHVSLYWYRQALGQGPEFLTYFNYEAQQDKSGLPNDRFSAERPEGSISTLTIQRTEQRDSAMYRCASSQKQGFGSPLHFGNGTRLTVT.

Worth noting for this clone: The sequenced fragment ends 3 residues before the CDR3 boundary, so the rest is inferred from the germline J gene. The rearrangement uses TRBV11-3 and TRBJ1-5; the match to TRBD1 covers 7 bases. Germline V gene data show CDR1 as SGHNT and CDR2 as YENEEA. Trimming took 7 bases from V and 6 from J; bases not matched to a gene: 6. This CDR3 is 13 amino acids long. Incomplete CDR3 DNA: TGTGCCAGCAACGGACAGGTAGCTCAGCCC. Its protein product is CASNGQVAQP. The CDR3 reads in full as CASNGQVAQPQHF.

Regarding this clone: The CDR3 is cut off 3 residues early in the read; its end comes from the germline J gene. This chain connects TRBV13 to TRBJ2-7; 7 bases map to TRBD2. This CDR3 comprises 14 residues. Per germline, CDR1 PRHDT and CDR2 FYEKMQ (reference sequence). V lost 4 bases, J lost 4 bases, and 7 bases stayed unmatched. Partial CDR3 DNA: TGTGCCAGCAGCTCCGGGACTAAAATATACGAG. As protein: CASSSGTKIYE. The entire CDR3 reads CASSSGTKIYEQYF.

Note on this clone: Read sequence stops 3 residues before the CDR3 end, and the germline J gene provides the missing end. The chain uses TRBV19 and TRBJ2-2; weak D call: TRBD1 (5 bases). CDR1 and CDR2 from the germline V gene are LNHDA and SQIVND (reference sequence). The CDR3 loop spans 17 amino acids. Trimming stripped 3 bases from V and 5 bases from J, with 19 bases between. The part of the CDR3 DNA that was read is TGTGCCAGTAGTATTTTCGGGCAGGGATTTAGTACCGGGGAG. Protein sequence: CASSIFGQGFSTGE. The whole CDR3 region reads CASSIFGQGFSTGELFF.

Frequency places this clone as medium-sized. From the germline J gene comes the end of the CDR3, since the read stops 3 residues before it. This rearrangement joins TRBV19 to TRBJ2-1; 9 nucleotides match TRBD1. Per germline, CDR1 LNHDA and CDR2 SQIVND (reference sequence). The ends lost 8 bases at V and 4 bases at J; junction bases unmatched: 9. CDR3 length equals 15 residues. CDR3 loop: CASSERQGGYNEQFF. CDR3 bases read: TGTGCCAGTTCGGAGCGACAGGGGGGGTACAATGAG.

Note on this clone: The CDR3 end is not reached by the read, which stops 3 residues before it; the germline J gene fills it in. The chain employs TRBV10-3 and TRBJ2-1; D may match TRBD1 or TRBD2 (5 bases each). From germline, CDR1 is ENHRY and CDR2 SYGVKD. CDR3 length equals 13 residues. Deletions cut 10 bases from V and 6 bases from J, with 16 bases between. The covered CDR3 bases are TGTGCCACAAGGGGAGAGAGGGGCAATGAG. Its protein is CATRGERGNE. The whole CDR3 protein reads CATRGERGNEQFF.

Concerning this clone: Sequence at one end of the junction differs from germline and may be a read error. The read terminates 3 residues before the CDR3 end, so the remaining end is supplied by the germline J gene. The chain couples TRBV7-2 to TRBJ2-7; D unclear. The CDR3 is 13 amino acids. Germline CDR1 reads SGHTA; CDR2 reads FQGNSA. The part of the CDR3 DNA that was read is TGTGCCAGGAGCTTAGGCGGCCTACCCGAG. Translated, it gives CARSLGGLPE. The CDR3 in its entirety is CARSLGGLPEQYF.

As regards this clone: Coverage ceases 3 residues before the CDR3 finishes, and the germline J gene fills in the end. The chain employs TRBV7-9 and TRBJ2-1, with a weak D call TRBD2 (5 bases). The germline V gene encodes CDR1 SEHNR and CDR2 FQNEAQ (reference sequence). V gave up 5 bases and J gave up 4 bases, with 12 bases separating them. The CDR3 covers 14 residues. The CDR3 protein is CASSQPTRYNEQFF. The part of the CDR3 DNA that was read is TGTGCCAGCAGCCAGCCAACTAGATACAATGAG.

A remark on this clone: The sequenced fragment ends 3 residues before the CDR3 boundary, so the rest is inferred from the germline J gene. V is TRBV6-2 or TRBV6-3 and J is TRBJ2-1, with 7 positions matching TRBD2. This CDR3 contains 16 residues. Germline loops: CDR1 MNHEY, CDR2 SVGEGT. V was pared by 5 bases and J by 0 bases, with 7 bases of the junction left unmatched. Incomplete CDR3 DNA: TGTGCCAGCAGTGGCCGGCGGGGGAGCTCCTACAATGAG. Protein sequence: CASSGRRGSSYNE. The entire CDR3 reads CASSGRRGSSYNEQFF.

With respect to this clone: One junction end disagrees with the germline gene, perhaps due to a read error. CDR3 residues: CASSIDRGSETQYF. The CDR3 bases that were read are TGTGCTAGCAGTATTGACAGGGGCTCGGAGACC. The rearrangement links TRBV7-7 to TRBJ2-5, with 8 bases identical to TRBD1. Read data end 3 residues before the CDR3 end; the end is taken from the germline J gene. This CDR3 comprises 14 residues. CDR1 SSHAT and CDR2 FNYEAQ come from the germline V gene (reference sequence).

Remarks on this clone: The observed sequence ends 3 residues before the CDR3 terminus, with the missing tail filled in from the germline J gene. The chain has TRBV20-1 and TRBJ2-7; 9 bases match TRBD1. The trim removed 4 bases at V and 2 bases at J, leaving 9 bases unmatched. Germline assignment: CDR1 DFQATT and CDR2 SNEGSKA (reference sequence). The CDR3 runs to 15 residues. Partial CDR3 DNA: TGCAGTGCTATAGACGGGACAGGGTCTACCTACGAG. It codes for CSAIDGTGSTYE. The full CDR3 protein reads CSAIDGTGSTYEQYF.

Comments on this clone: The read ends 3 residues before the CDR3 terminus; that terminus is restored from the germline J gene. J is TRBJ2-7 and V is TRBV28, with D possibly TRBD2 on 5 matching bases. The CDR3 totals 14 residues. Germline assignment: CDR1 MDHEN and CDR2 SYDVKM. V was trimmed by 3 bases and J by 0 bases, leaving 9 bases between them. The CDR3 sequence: CASSLPSHSYEQYF. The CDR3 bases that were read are TGTGCCAGCAGTTTGCCTAGCCACTCCTACGAG.

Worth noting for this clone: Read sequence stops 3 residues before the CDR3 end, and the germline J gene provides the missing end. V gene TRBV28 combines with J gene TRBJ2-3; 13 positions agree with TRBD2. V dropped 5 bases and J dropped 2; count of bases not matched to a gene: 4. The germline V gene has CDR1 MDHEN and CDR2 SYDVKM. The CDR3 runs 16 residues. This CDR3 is CASSHGLAGATDTQYF. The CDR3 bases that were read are TGTGCCAGCAGTCACGGACTAGCGGGAGCCACAGATACG.

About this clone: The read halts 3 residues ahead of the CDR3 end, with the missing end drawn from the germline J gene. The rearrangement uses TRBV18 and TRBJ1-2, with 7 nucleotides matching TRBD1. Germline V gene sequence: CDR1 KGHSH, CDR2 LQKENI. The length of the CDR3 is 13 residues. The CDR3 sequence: CASSSGTDNDYTF. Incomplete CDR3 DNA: TGTGCCAGCTCATCGGGGACAGACAATGAC.

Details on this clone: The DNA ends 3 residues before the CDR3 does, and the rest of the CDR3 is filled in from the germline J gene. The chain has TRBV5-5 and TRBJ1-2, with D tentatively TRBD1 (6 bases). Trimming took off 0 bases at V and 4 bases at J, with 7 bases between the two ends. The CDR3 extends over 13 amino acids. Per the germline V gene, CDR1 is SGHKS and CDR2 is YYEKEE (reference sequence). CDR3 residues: CASSLEGVYGYTF. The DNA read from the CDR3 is TGTGCCAGCAGCTTGGAGGGGGTCTATGGC.

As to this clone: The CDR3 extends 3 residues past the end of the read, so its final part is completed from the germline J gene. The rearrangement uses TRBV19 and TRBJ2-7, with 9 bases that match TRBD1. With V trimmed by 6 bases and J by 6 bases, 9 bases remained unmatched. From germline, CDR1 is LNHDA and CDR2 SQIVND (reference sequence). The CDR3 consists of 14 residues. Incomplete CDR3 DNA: TGTGCCAGTAGGCCGGGACAGGGTTTCGGCGAG. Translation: CASRPGQGFGE. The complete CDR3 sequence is CASRPGQGFGEQYF.

CDR3 DNA (partial): TGCAGTGCTTTTGGGACACTGAACACTGAA. Translated: CSAFGTLNTE. The whole CDR3 is CSAFGTLNTEAFF. The chain is built from TRBV20-1 and TRBJ1-1; perhaps TRBD1 as D (6 bases). The read is 3 residues too short to cover the CDR3 end, so that end is filled in from the germline J gene. The CDR3 loop spans 13 amino acids. Trimming stripped 5 bases from V and 0 bases from J, with 10 bases between. The germline V gene has CDR1 DFQATT and CDR2 SNEGSKA (reference sequence).

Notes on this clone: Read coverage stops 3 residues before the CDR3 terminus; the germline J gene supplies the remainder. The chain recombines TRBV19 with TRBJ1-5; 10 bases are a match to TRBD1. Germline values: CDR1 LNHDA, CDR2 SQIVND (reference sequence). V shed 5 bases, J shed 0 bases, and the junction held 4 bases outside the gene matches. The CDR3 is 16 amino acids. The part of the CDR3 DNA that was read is TGTGCCAGTAGTCGGGACAGGGGACTTAGCAATCAGCCC. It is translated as CASSRDRGLSNQP. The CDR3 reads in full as CASSRDRGLSNQPQHF.

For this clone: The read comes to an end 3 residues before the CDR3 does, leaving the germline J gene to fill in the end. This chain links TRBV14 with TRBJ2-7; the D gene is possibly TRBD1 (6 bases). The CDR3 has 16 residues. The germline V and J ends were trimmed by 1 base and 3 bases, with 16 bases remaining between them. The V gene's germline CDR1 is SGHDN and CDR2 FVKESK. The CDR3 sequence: CASSQGFRGYLYEQYF. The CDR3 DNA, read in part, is TGTGCCAGCAGCCAAGGGTTTAGGGGGTACCTCTACGAG.

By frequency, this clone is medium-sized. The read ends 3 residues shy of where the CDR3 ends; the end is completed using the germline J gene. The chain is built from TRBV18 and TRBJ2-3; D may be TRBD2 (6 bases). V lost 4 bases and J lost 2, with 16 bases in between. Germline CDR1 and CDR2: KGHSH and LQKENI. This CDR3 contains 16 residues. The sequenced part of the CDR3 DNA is TGTGCCAGCTCACTCCTGAGGATAGCGGACACAGATACG. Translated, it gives CASSLLRIADTDT. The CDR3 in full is CASSLLRIADTDTQYF.

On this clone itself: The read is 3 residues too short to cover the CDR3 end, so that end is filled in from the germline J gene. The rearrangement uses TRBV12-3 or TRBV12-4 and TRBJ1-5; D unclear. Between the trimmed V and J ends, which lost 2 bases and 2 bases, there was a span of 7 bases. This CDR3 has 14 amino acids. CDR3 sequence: CASSLRGGNQPQHF. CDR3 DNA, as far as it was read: TGTGCCAGCAGTTTACGCGGGGGCAATCAGCCC.